What follows are 14 T cell receptor beta chains derived from one specimen sequenced in a study of tumor-infiltrating lymphocytes in primary liver carcinoma listed by TCRdb under 2017. Sequencing instrument: Illumina HiSeq 2500. Using a constant-region primer and ProtoScript II reverse transcriptase, TCRbeta-specific cDNA was reverse-transcribed from about 540 ng total RNA. Three nested multiplex PCR rounds, following a slightly modified ARM-PCR procedure, were used to build the TCRbeta libraries. Each of the first two PCR rounds ran for around 10 cycles using multiplex TRBV1-TRBV30 forward primers together with a Cbeta reverse primer. The raw public data were reprocessed by TCRdb itself: fastp quality trimming at Q25, MiXCR clonotype calling, in-frame beta chains only. Every entry covers one CDR3 protein and lists the most common genes and DNA from its rows. The sample records 300,000 to 400,000 distinct CDR3 sequences, 65% of which are singletons. The top ten hold about 6.5% of the sample.

TRIzol reagent was used to extract blood RNA from unsorted whole blood, while the DNeasy Blood & Tissue kit provided the germline DNA. Material for sequencing was peripheral blood. The source is a middle-aged man with primary liver carcinoma and hepatitis B virus infection.

This clonotype has only a few counts. Germline is not matched at one junction end, which may reflect a read error. The chain combines TRBV11-2 with TRBJ2-7; possibly TRBD2 for D (6 bases). The CDR3 has 13 amino acids. Germline CDR1 reads SGHAT; CDR2 reads FQNNGV. The CDR3 DNA reads TGTGTCAGCAGCTTAAGTGAGCTAGCGTCGCAGTACTTC. It codes for CVSSLSELASQYF.

On this clonotype itself: It may be a read error: a sequence one base away is much more abundant. This sequence joins TRBV6-5 and TRBJ2-7; D is uncertain. From germline, CDR1 is MNHEY and CDR2 SVGAGI. V gave up 2 bases and J gave up 8 bases, with 1 base separating them. The CDR3 is made up of 9 amino acids. CDR3 sequence reads: CASSYKQYF. Here the CDR3 DNA reads TGTGCCAGCAGTTACAAGCAGTACTTC.

In its sample, this clonotype was seen once. J is TRBJ2-1 and V is TRBV7-9; no clear D. V lost 4 bases and J 5 bases, leaving 6 bases between the germline ends. The CDR3 has 12 residues. CDR1 and CDR2 (germline): SEHNR, FQNEAQ (reference sequence). The CDR3 DNA is TGTGCCAGCAGCTACCTAAACAATGAGCAGTTCTTC. It translates to CASSYLNNEQFF.

This clonotype was counted ten times or more. V is TRBV11-2 and J is TRBJ1-4, with 8 bases identical to TRBD1. J was trimmed by 4 bases and V by 1 base; bases with no gene match: 2. The germline gives CDR1 SGHAT, CDR2 FQNNGV. This CDR3 is 15 amino acids long. The CDR3 reads CASSLGGQGNEKLFF. The DNA for the CDR3 is TGTGCCAGCAGCTTAGGTGGACAGGGTAATGAAAAACTGTTTTTT.

The chain uses TRBV28 and TRBJ1-2; D ambiguous. Germline V gene data show CDR1 as MDHEN and CDR2 as SYDVKM. The CDR3 sequence is 12 residues long. Trimming took off 4 bases at V and 7 bases at J, with 10 bases between the two ends. The CDR3 here is CASSSGILGYTF. The CDR3 coding sequence is TGTGCCAGCAGTTCAGGTATACTTGGCTACACCTTC.

This clonotype was seen more than once but under ten times. The chain joins TRBV2 to TRBJ2-2; D ambiguous. V shed 1 base and J shed 7 bases, with 1 base lying between them. CDR1 SNHLY and CDR2 FYNNEI come from the germline V gene. The CDR3 loop spans 11 amino acids. The CDR3 here is CASSEGGELFF. The CDR3 nucleotides read TGTGCCAGCAGTGAAGGCGGGGAGCTGTTTTTT.

In the case of this clonotype: This may come from a read error, since a much larger clone is one base off. The chain employs TRBV4-3 and TRBJ1-1; TRBD1 might be the D (6 bases). From germline, CDR1 is LGHNA and CDR2 YSLEER. V was pared by 1 base and J by 4 bases, with 13 bases between. This CDR3 comprises 15 residues. This chain's CDR3 is CASSQVQGDVTEAFF. The CDR3 DNA sequence: TGCGCCAGCAGCCAAGTACAGGGAGACGTCACTGAAGCTTTCTTT.

A remark on this clonotype: It may be a read error: a sequence one base away is much more abundant. This rearrangement joins TRBV6-2 or TRBV6-3 to TRBJ2-1, with 7 bases aligning to TRBD2. Germline CDR1 MNHEY, CDR2 SVGEGT. CDR3 size: 12 residues. The DNA for the CDR3 is TGTACCAGCAGTTATAGCGGGAATGAGCAGTTCTTC. Translation gives CTSSYSGNEQFF.

The chain has TRBV12-3 or TRBV12-4 and TRBJ1-3; no definite D call. There are 15 residues in the CDR3. V dropped 5 bases and J dropped 1 base, with 12 bases sitting between them. CDR3 in amino acids: CASSHRPGSGNTIYF. The DNA of the CDR3 is TGTGCCAGCAGTCACAGACCAGGTTCTGGAAACACCATATATTTT.

As regards this clonotype: A much larger clone differs from this one at a single base, so this may be a read error. The chain couples TRBV4-2 to TRBJ2-2; no definite D call. The germline V gene encodes CDR1 LGHNA and CDR2 YNFKEQ. This CDR3 comprises 15 residues. V was pared by 2 bases and J by 9 bases, with 16 bases between. DNA of the CDR3: TGTGCCAGCAGCCAAAGTGGGTTGCCAACCAGGGAGCTGTTTTTT. Translation gives CASSQSGLPTRELFF.

Worth noting for this clonotype: One junction end does not reproduce the germline sequence, and a read error may be involved. The chain couples TRBV6-5 to TRBJ2-7; D gene uncertain. The CDR3 is 17 amino acids. Germline CDR1 is MNHEY and CDR2 is SVGAGI. The DNA of the CDR3 is TGTGCCAGCATTACGGCTTTGGCTCCCGACCATCCCTACGGGCAGTATTTC. Its translation is CASITALAPDHPYGQYF.

The V and J genes are TRBV28 and TRBJ2-7; TRBD1 agrees at 8 bases. Germline CDR1 is MDHEN and CDR2 is SYDVKM. V trimming: 3 bases; J trimming: 5 bases; junction bases outside the gene matches: 9. The CDR3 is 15 residues long. This chain's CDR3 is CASSFHYRGCHEQYF. The CDR3, as DNA: TGTGCCAGCAGTTTCCACTACAGGGGGTGTCACGAGCAGTACTTC.

This clonotype was seen repeatedly, ten times or more. The chain combines TRBV6-6 with TRBJ2-7; 11 bases are shared with TRBD2. Unmatched junction bases numbered 7, after V lost 10 bases and J lost 5 bases. This CDR3 has 13 residues. CDR1 is MNHNY and CDR2 is SVGAGI in the germline V gene (reference sequence). The CDR3 DNA follows: TGTGCCACACGTCTAGCGGGAGGAGACGAGCAGTACTTC. Translation: CATRLAGGDEQYF.

The chain recombines TRBV5-4 with TRBJ2-7; 11 nucleotides align to TRBD2. Germline assignment: CDR1 SGHNT and CDR2 YYREEE (reference sequence). With 9 bases clipped from V and 5 bases from J, the junction kept 4 bases outside the gene matches. The CDR3 consists of 12 residues. The CDR3 nucleotides read TGTGCCACGACGACTAGCGGGAACGAGCAGTACTTC. Its translation: CATTTSGNEQYF. Complete variable domain (other parts from reference TRBV5-4 and TRBJ2-7): ETGVTQSPTHLIKTRGQQVTLRCSSQSGHNTVSWYQQALGQGPQFIFQYYREEENGRGNFPPRFSGLQFPNYSSELNVNALELDDSALYLCATTTSGNEQYFGPGTRLTVT.